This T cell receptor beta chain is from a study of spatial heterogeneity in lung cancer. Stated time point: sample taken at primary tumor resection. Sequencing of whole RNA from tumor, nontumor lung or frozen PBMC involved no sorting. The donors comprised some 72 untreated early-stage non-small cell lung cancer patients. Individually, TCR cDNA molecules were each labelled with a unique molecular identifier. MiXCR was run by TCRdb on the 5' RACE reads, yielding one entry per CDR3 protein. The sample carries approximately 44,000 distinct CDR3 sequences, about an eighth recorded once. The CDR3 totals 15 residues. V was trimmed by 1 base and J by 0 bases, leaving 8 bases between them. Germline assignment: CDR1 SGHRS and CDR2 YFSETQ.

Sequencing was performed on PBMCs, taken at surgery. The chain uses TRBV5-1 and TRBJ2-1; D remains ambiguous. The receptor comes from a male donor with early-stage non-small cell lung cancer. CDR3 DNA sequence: TGCGCCAGCAGCTTGTTGTCCGGCTCCTACAATGAGCAGTTCTTC. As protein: CASSLLSGSYNEQFF. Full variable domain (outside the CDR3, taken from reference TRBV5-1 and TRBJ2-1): KAGVTQTPRYLIKTRGQQVTLSCSPISGHRSVSWYQQTPGQGLQFLFEYFSETQRNKGNFPGRFSGRQFSNSRSEMNVSTLELGDSALYLCASSLLSGSYNEQFFGPGTRLTVL.